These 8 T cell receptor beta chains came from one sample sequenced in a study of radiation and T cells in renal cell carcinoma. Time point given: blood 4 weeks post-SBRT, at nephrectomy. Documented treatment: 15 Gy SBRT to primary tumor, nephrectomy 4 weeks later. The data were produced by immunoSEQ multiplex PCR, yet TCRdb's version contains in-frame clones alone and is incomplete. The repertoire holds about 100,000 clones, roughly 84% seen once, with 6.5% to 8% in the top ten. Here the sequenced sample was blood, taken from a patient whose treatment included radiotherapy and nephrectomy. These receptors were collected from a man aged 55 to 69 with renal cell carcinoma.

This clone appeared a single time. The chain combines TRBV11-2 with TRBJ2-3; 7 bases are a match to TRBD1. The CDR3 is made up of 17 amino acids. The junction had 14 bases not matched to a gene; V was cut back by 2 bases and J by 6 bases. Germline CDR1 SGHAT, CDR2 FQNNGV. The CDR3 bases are TGTGCCAGCAGCTTAAGGCCCCAGGGGGATTCGAGGGATACGCAGTATTTT. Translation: CASSLRPQGDSRDTQYF.

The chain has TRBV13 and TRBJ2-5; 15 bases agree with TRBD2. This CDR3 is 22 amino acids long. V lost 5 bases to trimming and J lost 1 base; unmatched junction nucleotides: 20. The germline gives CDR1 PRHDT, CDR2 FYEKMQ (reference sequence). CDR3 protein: CASSADRGLTGTSGRIQETQYF. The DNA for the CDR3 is TGTGCCAGCAGCGCCGACAGGGGACTAACCGGGACTAGCGGGAGGATCCAAGAGACCCAGTACTTC.

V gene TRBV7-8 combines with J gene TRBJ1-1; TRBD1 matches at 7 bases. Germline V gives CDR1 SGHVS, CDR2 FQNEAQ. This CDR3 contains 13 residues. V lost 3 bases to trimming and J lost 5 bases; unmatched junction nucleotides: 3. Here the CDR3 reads CASSFRGQTEAFF. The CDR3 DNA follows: TGTGCCAGCAGCTTTAGGGGGCAGACTGAAGCTTTCTTT. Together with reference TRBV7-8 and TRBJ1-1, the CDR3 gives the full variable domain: GAGVSQSPRYKVAKRGQDVALRCDPISGHVSLFWYQQALGQGPEFLTYFQNEAQLDKSGLPSDRFFAERPEGSVSTLKIQRTQQEDSAVYLCASSFRGQTEAFFGQGTRLTVV.

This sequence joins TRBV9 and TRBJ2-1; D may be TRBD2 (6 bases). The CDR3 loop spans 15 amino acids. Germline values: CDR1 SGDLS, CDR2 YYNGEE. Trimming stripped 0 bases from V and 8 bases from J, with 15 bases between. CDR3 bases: TGTGCCAGCAGCGTAGCGGGAGTGGGGCGGTATGAGCAGTTCTTC. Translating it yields CASSVAGVGRYEQFF.

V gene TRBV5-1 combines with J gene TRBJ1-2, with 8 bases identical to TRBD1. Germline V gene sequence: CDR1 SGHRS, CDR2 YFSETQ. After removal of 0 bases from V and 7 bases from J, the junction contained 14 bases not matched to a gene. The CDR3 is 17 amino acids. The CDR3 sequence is CASSLGLIVDRGVGYTF. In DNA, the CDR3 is TGCGCCAGCAGCTTGGGCCTTATTGTAGACAGGGGAGTTGGCTACACCTTC.

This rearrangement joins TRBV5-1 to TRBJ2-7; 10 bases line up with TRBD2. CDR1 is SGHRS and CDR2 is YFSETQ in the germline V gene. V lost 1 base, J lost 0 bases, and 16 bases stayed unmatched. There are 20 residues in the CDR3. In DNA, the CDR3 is TGCGCCAGCAGCTTGAGCAGGGGGCCCTCAACTAGCGGGACCTCCTACGAGCAGTACTTC. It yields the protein CASSLSRGPSTSGTSYEQYF.

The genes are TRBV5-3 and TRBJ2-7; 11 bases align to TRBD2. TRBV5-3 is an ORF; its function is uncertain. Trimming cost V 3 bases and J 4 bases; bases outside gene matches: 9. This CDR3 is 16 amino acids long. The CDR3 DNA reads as TGTGCCAGAAGCTGTACGACCGGGACTAGCGGTTACGAGCAGTACTTC. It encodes CARSCTTGTSGYEQYF.

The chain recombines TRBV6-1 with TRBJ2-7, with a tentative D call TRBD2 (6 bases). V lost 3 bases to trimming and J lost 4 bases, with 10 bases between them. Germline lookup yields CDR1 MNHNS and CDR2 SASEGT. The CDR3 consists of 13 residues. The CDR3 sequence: CASSDGGIYEQYF. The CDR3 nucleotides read TGTGCCAGCAGTGACGGCGGGATATACGAGCAGTACTTC.